Detailed here is one T cell receptor (beta chain). This record comes from a study of OX40 agonist ivuxolimab in advanced cancers. Study at large: The study enrolled dose-escalation patients with hepatocellular carcinoma, melanoma, renal cell or head and neck cancer. People who had prior anti-PD-1, anti-PD-L1 or anti-CTLA-4 therapy could take part, and under 50% had some.

V shed 0 bases and J shed 3 bases, with 3 bases lying between them. The CDR3 runs to 13 residues. Germline lookup yields CDR1 MGHRA and CDR2 YSYEKL. Assay: immunoSEQ multiplex PCR; the TCRdb copy retains only in-frame clones and omits some. The sample contains about 31,000 clones, approximately 89% of which appear only once. Blood draws occurred at baseline, cycle 4 day 1, and cycle 7 day 1. This chain links TRBV4-1 with TRBJ2-1; D call uncertain. This TCR was recovered from an adult with an advanced solid tumor such as melanoma, head and neck, liver or kidney cancer. Sequencing was performed on CD4+ or CD8+ T cells sorted from blood, taken in a trial of the OX40 agonist ivuxolimab. The DNA of the CDR3 is TGCGCCAGCAGCCAAGACGGCTACAATGAGCAGTTCTTC. This encodes CASSQDGYNEQFF.